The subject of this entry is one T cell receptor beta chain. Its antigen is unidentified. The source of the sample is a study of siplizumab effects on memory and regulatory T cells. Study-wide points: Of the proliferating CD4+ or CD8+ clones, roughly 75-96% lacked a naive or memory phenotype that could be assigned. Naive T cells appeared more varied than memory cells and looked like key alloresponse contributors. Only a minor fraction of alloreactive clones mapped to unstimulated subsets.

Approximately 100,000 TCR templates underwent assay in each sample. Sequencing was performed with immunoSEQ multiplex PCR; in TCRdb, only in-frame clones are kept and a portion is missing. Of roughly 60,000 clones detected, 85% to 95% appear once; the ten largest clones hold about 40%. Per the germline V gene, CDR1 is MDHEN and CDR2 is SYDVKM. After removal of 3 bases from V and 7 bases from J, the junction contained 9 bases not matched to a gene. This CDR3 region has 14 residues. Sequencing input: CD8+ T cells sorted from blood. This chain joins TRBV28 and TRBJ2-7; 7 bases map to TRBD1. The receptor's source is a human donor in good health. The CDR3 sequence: CASSLGQGVREQYF. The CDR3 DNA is TGTGCCAGCAGTTTGGGGCAGGGGGTTCGAGAGCAGTACTTC.